One sample yielded the 7 T cell receptor beta chains listed below, sequenced in a study of shared clonotypes between healthy human individuals. Using immunoSEQ multiplex PCR, the repertoire was profiled, and TCRdb retains in-frame clones only, with some absent. Of millions of clones detected, roughly 94% appear once; the ten largest clones hold about 0.13%. The sample was naive CD4+ T cells sorted from blood. Described subset: CD45RA+ positively selected. The receptors originated from a young man in good health.

This chain connects TRBV7-9 to TRBJ1-1; 7 positions match TRBD1. The CDR3 runs to 15 residues. Germline lookup yields CDR1 SEHNR and CDR2 FQNEAQ (reference sequence). J gave up 3 bases and V 5 bases, and 9 bases lay outside the gene matches. The CDR3 spells CASSIPGTEDTEAFF. The CDR3 DNA reads TGTGCCAGCAGCATTCCCGGGACAGAAGACACTGAAGCTTTCTTT.

The V gene is TRBV2, the J gene TRBJ1-4; 7 bases match TRBD1. Germline V gene data show CDR1 as SNHLY and CDR2 as FYNNEI. With 5 bases clipped from V and 4 bases from J, the junction kept 7 bases outside the gene matches. This CDR3 has 15 residues. CDR3 sequence reads: CASSPGTAVNEKLFF. In nucleotides, the CDR3 is TGTGCCAGCAGTCCTGGGACAGCCGTTAATGAAAAACTGTTTTTT.

The chain links TRBV18 to TRBJ2-2, with TRBD2 matching over 8 bases. This CDR3 region has 17 residues. The J segment lost 1 base and the V segment lost 3 bases, leaving 7 bases of the junction unmatched. Germline CDR1 KGHSH, CDR2 LQKENI. CDR3 amino acids: CASSPNSGNLNTGELFF. Written as DNA, the CDR3 is TGTGCCAGCTCACCTAATAGCGGGAACTTGAACACCGGGGAGCTGTTTTTT.

The V and J genes are TRBV19 and TRBJ1-1, with D perhaps matching TRBD1 (6 bases). CDR1 is LNHDA, CDR2 SQIVND, per germline (reference sequence). This CDR3 has 16 residues. Trimming took 7 bases from V and 0 from J, leaving 18 bases between them. CDR3 bases: TGTGCCAGTACTCTTGCGGGACACCTAGTGAACACTGAAGCTTTCTTT. Residues: CASTLAGHLVNTEAFF.

The J gene is TRBJ1-2, the V gene TRBV29-1, with D perhaps matching TRBD1 (6 bases). V gave up 2 bases and J gave up 0 bases, with 10 bases separating them. The germline gives CDR1 SQVTM, CDR2 ANQGSEA. There are 14 residues in the CDR3. The CDR3 spells CSVESRGTNYGYTF. As DNA, the CDR3 is TGCAGCGTTGAATCCAGGGGAACTAACTATGGCTACACCTTC.

In this sample, this clone turned up a few times. The CDR3 DNA sequence: TGCGCCAGCAGTGAGGAGGCTAACTATGGCTACACCTTC. Protein sequence: CASSEEANYGYTF. The rearrangement uses TRBV10-2 and TRBJ1-2; D is ambiguous. V lost 2 bases and J 0 bases, leaving 4 bases between the germline ends. The CDR3 is 13 amino acids. Germline lookup yields CDR1 WSHSY and CDR2 SAAADI.

A single count supports this clone. The J gene is TRBJ2-1, the V gene TRBV27, with 8 bases identical to TRBD1. Germline V CDR1 and CDR2: MNHEY, SMNVEV (reference sequence). The CDR3 totals 15 residues. The trim removed 5 bases at V and 7 bases at J, leaving 10 bases unmatched. The DNA for the CDR3 is TGTGCCAGCAGTCCCGGGACAGGTTCACGTAATGAGCAGTTCTTC. Translating it yields CASSPGTGSRNEQFF.